The 5 T cell receptor beta chains in this list originate from one sample, sequenced in a study of CD4 T cells in relation to SARS-CoV-2 and coronaviruses. Before the COVID-19 pandemic, during about 2011-2019, CD4+ T cells were taken from unexposed donors. The cells were cultured for less than twelve days before CD4+ T cells were isolated. Data came from immunoSEQ multiplex PCR; TCRdb stores just in-frame clones and leaves some out. In the table there are 20,000 to 25,000 clones, just over 75% of which are singletons. These receptors' targets are unknown. Sequencing input: CD4+ T cells from PBMCs, cultured in vitro. These receptors were obtained from a human donor in good health.

CDR3 protein: CASSLGQGAGGEQFF. The CDR3 region has the DNA TGTGCCAGCAGCTTAGGACAGGGGGCAGGGGGTGAGCAGTTCTTC. The chain has TRBV7-3 and TRBJ2-1, with TRBD1 identical over 11 bases. Trimming removed 2 bases from V and 9 bases from J; junction bases left unmatched: 6. Germline CDR1 reads SGHTA; CDR2 reads FQGTGA. The CDR3 loop spans 15 amino acids.

The chain employs TRBV6-5 and TRBJ2-1; perhaps TRBD1 as D (6 bases). CDR3 length: 15 amino acids. The germline V and J ends were trimmed by 6 bases and 5 bases, with 17 bases remaining between them. Germline CDR1 reads MNHEY; CDR2 reads SVGAGI. The CDR3 here is CASRFIVGAHNEQFF. The CDR3 bases are TGTGCCAGCAGGTTTATTGTGGGGGCCCACAATGAGCAGTTCTTC.

The rearrangement uses TRBV12-5 and TRBJ2-5; TRBD2 agrees at 7 bases. The CDR3 spans 13 residues. J was trimmed by 4 bases and V by 1 base; bases with no gene match: 0. Germline CDR1 reads LGHNT; CDR2 reads FRNRAP. For the CDR3, the DNA is TGTGCTAGTGGTTTGGGCGGGGGAGAGACCCAGTACTTC. Its translation: CASGLGGGETQYF.

The gene calls are TRBV6-5 and TRBJ2-7, with D hard to call. Germline lookup yields CDR1 MNHEY and CDR2 SVGAGI. V was shortened by 8 bases and J by 6 bases, with 17 bases between the two germline ends. The CDR3 is made up of 13 amino acids. CDR3 residues: CASVSLSRFEQYF. Written as DNA, the CDR3 is TGTGCCAGCGTCAGCTTATCCAGGTTCGAGCAGTACTTC.

CDR3 sequence reads: CASSTSGSKGTQYF. CDR3 DNA sequence: TGTGCCAGCAGCACTAGCGGGAGTAAGGGGACGCAGTATTTT. This chain joins TRBV3-1 (or the pseudogene TRBV3-2) and TRBJ2-3; 11 bases match TRBD2. Per the germline V gene, CDR1 is LGHDT and CDR2 is YNNKEL (reference sequence). The CDR3 has 14 amino acids. V lost 5 bases to trimming and J lost 9 bases; unmatched junction nucleotides: 7.